What follows describes a single T cell receptor beta chain. A single count supports this clone. Its recognized antigen is unknown. The record has no base qualities; no much larger clone is one base away. Library preparation was by the immunoSEQ multiplex PCR assay. The multiplex PCR relied on a mix of 60 forward primers for TCR Vbeta segments and 13 reverse primers for TCR Jbeta segments. Amplification of the CDR3 region of rearranged TCR beta genes was performed with a multiplex PCR assay on genomic DNA. Amplified TCR beta libraries were sequenced as 87-base-pair reads on the Illumina HiSeq System. The study's own analysis went as follows. A later analysis counted tens of millions of unique TCR beta chains across the 700 or so repertoires, and roughly 9.9 million of these chains were shared by at least two donors. Raw reads were error-corrected and collapsed into unique sequences by a nearest-neighbor algorithm in which closely related sequences were merged to remove PCR and sequencing errors. To assign V, D and J gene segments, CDR3 sequences were aligned to IMGT reference sequences. For a sequence to be retained, a match of at least six nucleotides to both a V gene segment and a J gene segment was required. A rearrangement counted as productive if the CDR3 had no stop codons and remained in frame with V and J, and every other rearrangement counted as non-productive. CDR3 was defined by IMGT convention, running from the second conserved V-encoded cysteine to the conserved J-encoded phenylalanine. The earlier analysis of 500 to 650 of the donors excluded any sequence lacking an unambiguous match to a single V gene segment. In an earlier analysis of 587 of the donors, V segments were called functional above 56.7% productive rearrangements and were called segregating when the between-donor standard deviation exceeded 5%. A statistical classification framework was built for diagnosing cytomegalovirus status from the catalog of TCR beta chain sequences. In a later analysis, V and J genes were assigned by comparing TCR nucleotide sequences against IMGT/GENE-DB human TR gene sequences. Using the TCRdist pipeline, a later analysis assigned CDR3 sequences along with most-parsimonious VDJ recombination scenarios. In a later analysis, each TCR beta chain was defined by its CDR3 amino acid sequence together with its V-gene family, and reads lacking a unique V-gene family were excluded. As a way to deal with suspected cross-contamination and a sequencing artifact, a later analysis dropped under 600 nucleotide sequences that were highly shared and had low generation probability. A later analysis calculated a clonal expansion index for each public chain from normalized within-repertoire ranks of inferred template counts. In a later analysis, generation probabilities were computed using a VDJ recombination model fitted to out-of-frame rearrangements, and the results were checked against IGoR. In a later analysis, hypergeometric tests were used to score TCR-TCR, TCR-HLA and TCR-CMV co-occurrence, with a repertoire-size bias correction applied to TCR pairs. A later analysis estimated false discovery rates by permuting HLA or CMV assignments 20 times. In a later analysis, co-occurring TCRs were grouped with DBSCAN, and TCRdist sequence similarity was added when clustering was performed within HLA-allele-positive subsets. Repertoires with fewer than 30,000 or more than 120,000 public chains, plus five repertoires with anomalous nucleotide sharing, were excluded from co-occurrence clustering. TCRdb took this table from immuneACCESS and kept in-frame rearrangements with V and J called. Such tables lack part of the clones; where checked against another copy, unresolved V genes explain under half of the gap, and the rest is unexplained. Clone size and the V and J calls come from that table; the DNA yielded D and trimming. The table for this sample lists more than 50,000 clones; 77% of them were counted only once. The ten most abundant clones make up around 2.4% of the sample.

The sample originates from a study of cytomegalovirus exposure and HLA in healthy donors (dated by TCRdb to about 2017). Some background on the complete study: According to an earlier analysis of a few hundred of the donors, 150 million to 200 million T cells yielded 100 million or so unique TCR beta sequences and approximately 280 Gb of sequence data. About 310 gigabases of sequencing data and tens of millions of unique TCR sequences were included in an early release covering 500 to 750 HLA-typed donors. Of the 300 to 400 genotyped donors, over 70% fell in the genetic ancestry cluster associated with self-reported Caucasian donors. The study aimed to test whether cataloging public T cell receptors could reveal signatures of past pathogen exposure. The study used immunosequencing to profile the T cell repertoires of approximately 650 subjects and linked those repertoires to cytomegalovirus serostatus. In addition to the first cohort of 666 subjects, a separate validation cohort of around 110 different subjects was used. The study combined high-throughput TCR immunosequencing, statistical association of individual TCRs with disease status, and machine learning to predict cytomegalovirus infection status. To study patterns of TCR occurrence, a later analysis re-analyzed previously published TCR beta repertoires from 650 to 750 donors and added high-resolution HLA genotyping. Rather than drawing on any new phenotypic data, the later analysis identified candidate immune exposures from TCR beta sequences and the way those sequences occurred across donors. In an earlier analysis of 587 of the donors, high-throughput TCR beta sequencing was used to judge whether each TCR beta V gene segment behaved as functional or pseudogenic. Donor age, sex, ethnicity and CMV serostatus were collected together with the repertoire data. Genome-wide SNP genotypes for about 55% of the roughly 670 donors were used in a later genetic analysis, which treated that subset as a discovery cohort. All discovery cohort repertoires had been generated using a single sequencing platform. HLA typing covered class I and class II loci at four-digit resolution. Typing coverage differed by locus: A, B, C, DRB1 and DQB1 were typed in roughly 620-630 donors, DQA1 in approximately 520, DPA1 in over 600, and DPB1 in around 440. Because of strong linkage in the cohort, a handful of DR-DQ haplotypes were treated as single units for association and clustering. Among a few hundred genotyped donors of the cohort, an average of about 240,000 unique TCR beta nucleotide sequences were sequenced per donor, roughly 20% of them non-productive.

The cohort consisted of some 670 healthy bone marrow donors. At the time of sampling, every cohort member was nominally healthy, though immune exposures that went unrecorded were likely present. The donor tested CMV seronegative and was one of the 352 seronegative cohort members. A peripheral blood sample was provided by each donor, and peripheral blood mononuclear cells were used for TCR beta sequencing. The Qiagen DNeasy Blood Extraction Kit was used to extract genomic DNA from the blood cell samples. V is cut back by 0 bases and J by 8 bases, with 8 bases in the junction unmatched. For CDR1 and CDR2, the germline V gene lists SGHRS and YFSETQ. There are 15 amino acids in the CDR3, from cysteine to phenylalanine inclusive. Only the CDR3 DNA is retained, 45 bases long and in frame from the first base. Overall study results and their limits: Immune exposure information for the cohort was limited to CMV serostatus. The cohort was sequenced for TCR beta chains only, and without alpha or paired-chain data the features that could be detected were limited. In both the original and validation cohorts, the classifier was reported to diagnose cytomegalovirus status with high specificity and sensitivity. In a later analysis, 16,951 TCR beta sequences were associated with specific HLA alleles at a false discovery rate of 0.05. Seventeen rarely observed V segments, including chromosome 9 orphons, were excluded from the earlier analysis of approximately 500 of the donors because counts were too low. In a later analysis, most CMV-associated TCR beta chains were found to appear HLA-restricted, with HLA associations seemingly driven largely by CMV exposure. In a later analysis, the rate of TCR association differed among HLA loci, with DRB1 alleles having the most associated TCRs and HLA-C alleles having the fewest. A group of highly shared sequence variants was considered likely to be a technical artifact of the sequencing pipeline. Because some donors lacked HLA typing at each locus, the association tests relied only on the typed subset. In an earlier analysis of some 500 of the donors, most TCR beta V segments were observed in productive rearrangements about 90% or about 30% of the time, broadly matching IMGT annotations. Across donors, most TCR sequences were observed very rarely, whereas some public TCRs were present in many individuals. Some IMGT-functional V segments, including TRBV6-2 and TRBV6-3, could not be distinguished by the 87-base-pair reads and were therefore excluded. In a later analysis, HLA-associated TCR beta chains were found to be more clonally expanded and to have lower generation probabilities than equally common non-associated chains. In the study, approximately 160 TCR beta chains were listed as associated with cytomegalovirus. Sequencing depth was assumed to be roughly uniform across donors in the presence/absence analyses, though that assumption may not hold. Correlated functional status among segregating V segments might be attributable to linkage disequilibrium, but an unknown experimental factor could not be ruled out. A further reported finding was that TCR beta sequences accurately predicted the HLA-A and HLA-B alleles for most subjects in the first cohort. A few of the identified cytomegalovirus-associated TCR beta chains were confirmed in vitro to be specific for cytomegalovirus antigens. According to a later genetic analysis, donors in an Asian-associated ancestry cluster had fewer N-insertions in productive TCRs than the approximately 690-donor mean. According to a later analysis, parvovirus B19, influenza, CMV and Epstein-Barr virus appeared linked to several top co-occurrence clusters. V-gene and J-gene trimming of TCR beta chains was associated with a missense DCLRE1C variant in a later genetic analysis, and the association was replicated in an independent cohort. When HLA alleles, especially DR and DQ, strongly co-occurred, TCR associations were difficult to assign to individual alleles. The authors suggested that the approach could potentially be generalized to other disease states and immunological phenotypes.

Recombination connected TRBV5-1 to TRBJ2-1, with 7 central nucleotides matching TRBD2. The sequence was collected from a female donor in good health and CMV-seronegative. The sample taken for sequencing was PBMCs. The nucleotide sequence reads TGCGCCAGCAGCTTGGGGGCGGGAGTTGGGGATGAGCAGTTCTTC. It encodes CASSLGAGVGDEQFF.